The clone carrying this T cell receptor beta chain was observed a few times. Its antigen is unidentified. These data are taken from a study of T cell repertoires in cytomegalovirus infection. Study in general: The study used recently identified HLA-C-restricted and well-studied HLA-B-restricted CMV epitopes. CMV infection together with matching HLA type was indicated by public TCR beta signatures. Whole-study findings and limits: There were HLA-C-restricted CMV-specific TCR beta clonotypes dominating the ex vivo response. Totalled public TCR beta family frequency picked out people who carried CMV plus the relevant HLA.

TCRdb fed the reads into MiXCR, producing one record per CDR3 protein. The table lists roughly 340,000 distinct CDR3 sequences, 25% to 30% of them singletons. This CDR3 is 15 amino acids long. V dropped 2 bases and J dropped 9; count of bases not matched to a gene: 5. Germline lookup yields CDR1 MNHEY and CDR2 SVGAGI. The sequenced sample was cultured PBMCs, obtained from culture after CMV antigen stimulation. The source is a human donor in good health (CMV status not recorded). Some clones in this sample may be carry-over from other donors' samples. The chain is built from TRBV6-5 and TRBJ1-6, with 9 positions matching TRBD1. This CDR3 reads CASSYRDRAGSPLHF. In DNA form, the CDR3 reads TGTGCCAGCAGTTACCGGGACAGGGCGGGTTCACCCCTCCACTTT.